Below, one TCR beta chain is given with its context. This clone was seen many times. The clone's antigen remains unknown. Per-nucleotide qualities are absent, and no much larger clonotype sits a single base away. V loses 2 bases at its end and J loses 1 base; junction bases beyond the gene matches: 3. The CDR3 numbers 15 residues from cysteine through phenylalanine. The CDR3 DNA has 45 bases and is translated from base 1. CDR1 and CDR2 (SGHTA, FQGNSA) derive from the germline V gene. The High Capacity cDNA Reverse Transcription Kit was used to reverse transcribe all of the isolated RNA, meaning that expressed TCRB transcripts were what got sequenced. Naive, central memory and regulatory T cell samples underwent deep immunoSEQ sequencing, averaging approximately 3.3 million total reads per sample. After sorted cells were lysed in RLT buffer, RNA was extracted with DNase-treated RNeasy Micro or Mini kits, with the choice depending on cell number. To prevent cross-contamination, each cell subset was processed individually, whereas patient and healthy donor samples were processed jointly. The immunoSEQ multiplex PCR was used to amplify TCRB sequences from cDNA, generating 87-bp fragments that spanned the CDR3 region. The amplicons were sequenced using the Illumina HiSeq platform. The study's own analysis went as follows. Synthetic template baselines were used to correct PCR bias computationally, reads within Hamming distance 2 were collapsed, and singletons that could not be merged were discarded. Reads were aligned against IMGT so that V, D and J genes, CDR3 length and insertions or deletions at six rearrangement sites could be assigned. Within each subset, clonotype counts were normalized to the number of sorted cells before true diversity and Gini coefficients were calculated with the tcR R package. Repertoire sharing was quantified using the overlap coefficient calculated on TCRB nucleotide sequences. TCRdb mirrors the immuneACCESS table, restricted to in-frame sequences. Some clones are absent from its copies; in checked studies, under half trace to an unresolved V gene, and the reason for the others is unknown. D and trimming come from the DNA, and the V and J calls and clone size come from that table. The sample data list 300,000 to 350,000 clones, and around 7.6% of these were observed just once. The ten largest clones represent around 0.45% of the sample.

Each donor gave one peripheral blood draw, averaging approximately 0.11 L, which was collected into heparinised tubes. Naive, central memory, regulatory and stem cell-like memory CD4+ T cells were sorted on a BD FACSAria II using a panel including CD45RO, CCR7, CD25, CD127, CD95 and CD27. Purity was above 95% for every sorted population. PBMCs were isolated right away by Lymphoprep density gradient centrifugation and were stained directly, without culture. So that batch effects would be minimized, each experiment stained and sorted samples in pairs, pairing one healthy donor with one patient. This sample stems from a study of beta chain features in type 1 diabetes (dated by TCRdb to 2017 to 2018). About the investigation overall: Mean age, gender distribution, total cell number and subset yield did not differ between patients and healthy donors. Regulatory and stem cell-like memory subsets were obtained from only 8 patients and roughly 8 healthy donors, while naive and central memory subsets were obtained from all 30 or so donors. The study compared the TCRB repertoires of sorted circulating CD4+ T cell subsets in recently diagnosed type 1 diabetes patients with those in matched healthy donors. A total of 90 million to 140 million sorted cells were examined across all samples, and RNA yield correlated strongly with the number of cells per subset.

The research as a whole found: Only small numbers of individuals were included in the HLA sub-analyses, which left unresolved whether HLA type had any influence on TCRB rearrangement. A moderate but significant shortening of TCRB CDR3 length was observed in type 1 diabetes patients in all four CD4+ subsets. Patients with type 1 diabetes made fewer insertions and deleted more nucleotides at VDJ recombination sites, implying thymic rearrangement abnormalities. Shorter templates might be favored by PCR, yet because patient and control samples were amplified and corrected together, any such skew would affect both groups equally. Because cDNA rather than genomic DNA was sequenced, highly expressing activated cells could have been over-represented, although no difference in activation and CD3 levels was found between groups. Naive, central memory and regulatory TCRB repertoires appeared to be more similar among patients than among healthy donors.

The chain is made from TRBV7-2 and TRBJ1-1, with TRBD1 identical over 8 junction bases. This receptor was obtained from a woman aged 18 to 35 in good health. The sequenced sample was central memory CD4+ T cells from blood. The CDR3 here reads CASSLQGTGNTEAFF. Here is the DNA: TGTGCCAGCAGCTTACAGGGGACAGGGAACACTGAAGCTTTCTTT.